A selection of T cell receptor beta chains follows, all from one sample in a study of shared clonotypes between healthy human individuals. The method was immunoSEQ multiplex PCR; TCRdb's version includes in-frame clones alone and lacks a portion of them. The sample contains 1.6 million or so clones, just under 99% of which appear only once. Sequencing input: naive CD4+ T cells sorted from blood. These receptors all stem from a young man in good health. Both conserved end residues are part of each CDR3. The D gene is left open where the match is weak. The size field is filled for only some rows; it gives once, few, many or a size class.

abundance,d_gene,v_gene,j_gene,CDR3nt,CDR3aa
.,TRBD1,TRBV28,TRBJ2-7,TGTGCCAGCGGGACAGGGAACTCCTACGAGCAGTACTTC,CASGTGNSYEQYF
.,.,TRBV7-2,TRBJ2-2,TGTGCCAGCAGCTTAGGGCCCTTGGGGTTGAGCACCGGGGAGCTGTTTTTT,CASSLGPLGLSTGELFF
.,.,TRBV9,TRBJ2-3,TGTGCCAGCAGCGTAGGGCCCCAAGGTGGCACAGATACGCAGTATTTT,CASSVGPQGGTDTQYF
.,.,TRBV7-8,TRBJ2-1,TGTGCCAGCAGCTTAGTGGGGAGGCAATACAATGAGCAGTTCTTC,CASSLVGRQYNEQFF
.,.,TRBV9,TRBJ1-1,TGTGCCAGCAGCGGCCCACAGCTATGGAACACTGAAGCTTTCTTT,CASSGPQLWNTEAFF
.,TRBD2,TRBV5-1,TRBJ2-3,TGCGCCAGCAGCTTGGCCGGGACTAGCGGGATGGTCGATACGCAGTATTTT,CASSLAGTSGMVDTQYF
.,.,TRBV5-1,TRBJ2-2,TGCGCCAGCAGCTTTGTATTCGGTTCCGGACACACTCCTTCCCGAAACACCGGGGAGCTGTTTTTT,CASSFVFGSGHTPSRNTGELFF
.,TRBD1,TRBV14,TRBJ1-1,TGTGCCAGCAGCCGTCGGACAGGGGGTTACACTGAAGCTTTCTTT,CASSRRTGGYTEAFF
.,TRBD2,TRBV6-5,TRBJ2-7,TGTGCCAGCAGGAAAGCGGGAGGGATTTACGAGCAGTACTTC,CASRKAGGIYEQYF
.,.,TRBV19,TRBJ2-1,TGTGCCAGTCGTGGGAGCTCCTACAATGAGCAGTTCTTC,CASRGSSYNEQFF
.,.,TRBV18,TRBJ1-1,TGTGCCAGCTCACTCTCGATTATGAACACTGAAGCTTTCTTT,CASSLSIMNTEAFF
.,TRBD1,TRBV10-3,TRBJ2-1,TGTGCCTCCACAGGGGGCCCGATTGAAAATGAGCAGTTCTTC,CASTGGPIENEQFF
.,TRBD2,TRBV29-1,TRBJ2-3,TGCAGCGTTAGCGGGAGGGCGGTAGACACGCAGTATTTT,CSVSGRAVDTQYF
.,.,TRBV6-6,TRBJ1-5,TGTGCCACCGATTTGGGGGTTAGCAATCAGCCCCAGCATTTT,CATDLGVSNQPQHF
.,.,TRBV12-1,TRBJ2-5,TGTGCCAGCGGACCTCTACAGGGGGCCCTACAGGAGACCCAGTACTTC,CASGPLQGALQETQYF
.,.,TRBV29-1,TRBJ1-1,TGCAGCGTTCTTTACAGACTCACGAACACTGAAGCTTTCTTT,CSVLYRLTNTEAFF
.,TRBD1,TRBV7-8,TRBJ1-2,TGTGCCAGCAGCTTAGAGGGGGGACAGGGTGAGGACTATGGCTACACCTTC,CASSLEGGQGEDYGYTF
.,.,TRBV28,TRBJ2-5,TGTGCCAGCAGTTTTCGGCGGGGCCAAGGGGAGACCCAGTACTTC,CASSFRRGQGETQYF
.,.,TRBV7-6,TRBJ2-7,TGTGCCAGCAGCTTAGTCCCGGGAGCTCTCTACGAGCAGTACTTC,CASSLVPGALYEQYF
.,.,TRBV28,TRBJ1-2,TGTGCCAGCAGTATACAGGGTAGCCCCTATGGCTACACCTTC,CASSIQGSPYGYTF
.,.,TRBV18,TRBJ1-5,TGTGCCAGCTCACCGACCGACAGTTATAGCAATCAGCCCCAGCATTTT,CASSPTDSYSNQPQHF
.,TRBD2,TRBV9,TRBJ2-7,TGTGCCAGCAGCGTAGCTATCCTAGCGGGAGACGACGAGCAGTACTTC,CASSVAILAGDDEQYF
.,TRBD1,TRBV18,TRBJ2-5,TGTGCCAGCTCGCCCGGGACAGGGTGGCAAGAGACCCAGTACTTC,CASSPGTGWQETQYF
.,TRBD2,TRBV28,TRBJ2-1,TGTGCCAGCAGTTCAAGCGGGAGAGTTTACAATGAGCAGTTCTTC,CASSSSGRVYNEQFF
.,.,TRBV19,TRBJ1-3,TGTGCCAGTAGTATGGCCGACAGTTCTGGAAACACCATATATTTT,CASSMADSSGNTIYF
.,TRBD2,TRBV25-1,TRBJ2-1,TGTGCCAGCAGTCAGGGGCTAGCGGGAGCTCATGAGCAGTTCTTC,CASSQGLAGAHEQFF
.,TRBD1,TRBV5-1,TRBJ2-7,TGCGCCAGCAGCTTGGCCGGGACAGGTTCCTACGAGCAGTACTTC,CASSLAGTGSYEQYF
once,.,TRBV28,TRBJ1-2,TGTGCCAGCGGTACTCTCGGAGAACACTATGGCTACACCTTC,CASGTLGEHYGYTF
.,TRBD1,TRBV7-8,TRBJ1-3,TGTGCCAGCAGCTATCTTAAGGGGACAGGGTTCACTGGAAACACCATATATTTT,CASSYLKGTGFTGNTIYF
once,TRBD2,TRBV9,TRBJ2-1,TGTGCCAGCAGCGTAGAGGAGACTAGCCGTCTAAGCTCCTACAATGAGCAGTTCTTC,CASSVEETSRLSSYNEQFF
.,.,TRBV28,TRBJ1-2,TGTGCCAGCAGTTTAGCGGACTATGGCTACACCTTC,CASSLADYGYTF
.,TRBD1,TRBV29-1,TRBJ1-2,TGCAGCGCCGGACGAATGACAGGGCGGGCGGTCGGTTATGGCTACACCTTC,CSAGRMTGRAVGYGYTF
.,TRBD2,TRBV28,TRBJ2-5,TGTGCCAGCAGTTCCCGTCAGGGGACTAGCTGGGAGACCCAGTACTTC,CASSSRQGTSWETQYF
.,TRBD1,TRBV5-5,TRBJ2-7,TGTGCCAGCAGCTCTTTGCGGACAGGTGTGGGGGAGCAGTACTTC,CASSSLRTGVGEQYF
.,.,TRBV5-5,TRBJ2-5,TGTGCCAGCAGCGCGGAAGCCAGGACTCCTACGAGGGAGACCCAGTACTTC,CASSAEARTPTRETQYF
.,.,TRBV7-7,TRBJ1-3,TGTGCTAGCAGCCTCGGGGGGCTAGTTGGAAACACCATATATTTT,CASSLGGLVGNTIYF
.,TRBD2,TRBV7-8,TRBJ2-7,TGTGCCAGCAGCTTGTCTGCGGGAGGGTCCTACGAGCAGTACTTC,CASSLSAGGSYEQYF
.,.,TRBV5-5,TRBJ2-6,TGTGCCAGCAGCTTGGAAACCAGGGTAACTGGGGCCAACGTCCTGACTTTC,CASSLETRVTGANVLTF
.,.,TRBV5-6,TRBJ1-1,TGTGCCAGCAGCTTGGGGCAGGCATACACTGAAGCTTTCTTT,CASSLGQAYTEAFF
.,TRBD1,TRBV7-9,TRBJ1-2,TGTGCCAGCTCCCCGGGACAGGGCTATGGCTACACCTTC,CASSPGQGYGYTF
.,TRBD1,TRBV18,TRBJ1-1,TGTGCCAGCTCACAAAAGACAGGGACGGGTGAAGCTTTCTTT,CASSQKTGTGEAFF
.,TRBD1,TRBV6-5,TRBJ2-1,TGTGCCAGCAGACTCCAGGGGGCCCATGAGCAGTTCTTC,CASRLQGAHEQFF
.,TRBD2,TRBV19,TRBJ2-1,TGTGCCAGTAAGGTAGCGGGCGATTACAATGAGCAGTTCTTC,CASKVAGDYNEQFF
.,TRBD2,TRBV14,TRBJ2-7,TGTGCCAGCAGCAGAAGCGGGAGACGTTACGAGCAGTACTTC,CASSRSGRRYEQYF
.,.,TRBV19,TRBJ1-5,TGTGCCAGTAGTCCGACCCGCAGGAGAATTTCTACTGATCAGCCCCAGCATTTT,CASSPTRRRISTDQPQHF
.,.,TRBV7-2,TRBJ1-5,TGTGCCAGCAGCTTACAGGGTGGGAATCAGCCCCAGCATTTT,CASSLQGGNQPQHF
.,.,TRBV7-8,TRBJ2-7,TGTGCCAGCAGCTTACGAGTCGGGGGCTACTCCTACGAGCAGTACTTC,CASSLRVGGYSYEQYF
.,TRBD2,TRBV7-6,TRBJ2-3,TGTGCCAGCAGCTTAGGGACTAGCGTAAGTGATACGCAGTATTTT,CASSLGTSVSDTQYF
.,.,TRBV7-9,TRBJ1-1,TGTGCCAGCGAGGTCCCGGGGGCGGCAAGCGGGGCTGAAGCTTTCTTT,CASEVPGAASGAEAFF
.,.,TRBV27,TRBJ2-2,TGTGCCAGCAGTGTCATAGGAGGAACCGGGGAGCTGTTTTTT,CASSVIGGTGELFF
once,.,TRBV6-1,TRBJ2-4,TGTGCCAGCAGTGAAGGAGGGGAAGTATACATTCAGTACTTC,CASSEGGEVYIQYF
.,TRBD1,TRBV5-1,TRBJ2-3,TGCGCCAGCAGCCTCAACAGGGGTGAAGATACGCAGTATTTT,CASSLNRGEDTQYF
.,.,TRBV19,TRBJ2-7,TGTGCCAGTAGTACCGCCGACACCTTACACTACGAGCAGTACTTC,CASSTADTLHYEQYF